Included here is one T cell receptor beta chain sequence, with context. Its matching antigen is unknown. The CDR3 runs 15 residues. The V segment lost 6 bases and the J segment 3 bases; nucleotides outside the gene matches: 10. Germline loops: CDR1 LNHNV, CDR2 YYDKDF (reference sequence). The quantity of DNA used in unsorted PBMC replicate PCRs was approximately 300 ng, corresponding to tens of thousands of T cell genomes. Clones were read by immunoSEQ multiplex PCR, and TCRdb kept only the in-frame ones, dropping some. The data hold approximately 510,000 clones, with 70% to 80% observed a single time. All donors were healthy HIV-negative adults lacking recent acute infections or vaccinations. These data come from a study of shared clonotypes between healthy human individuals. Across the whole study: A couple of women and a few men aged 18 to 49 served as donors. Study-level results: In this cohort, only blood was sampled, and tissue repertoires likely differ.

The TCR originated in a middle-aged woman in good health. Some clones in this sample may be carry-over from other donors' samples. The chain recombines TRBV15 with TRBJ2-7; TRBD1 aligns across 8 bases. Sequencing input: PBMCs. Written as DNA, the CDR3 is TGTGCCACCAGTCGGGAGACAGGGGTGTTCTACGAGCAGTACTTC. This translates into CATSRETGVFYEQYF.